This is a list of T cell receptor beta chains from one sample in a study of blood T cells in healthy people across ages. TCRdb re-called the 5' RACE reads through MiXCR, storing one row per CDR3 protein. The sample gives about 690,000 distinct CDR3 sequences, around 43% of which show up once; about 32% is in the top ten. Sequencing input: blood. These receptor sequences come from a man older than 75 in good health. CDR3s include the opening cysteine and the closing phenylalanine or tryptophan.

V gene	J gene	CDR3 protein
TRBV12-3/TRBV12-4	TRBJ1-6	CASSPRTGVPISPLHF
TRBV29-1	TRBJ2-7	CSVPAESSYEQYF
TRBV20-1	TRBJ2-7	CSARPTTGRNYEQYF
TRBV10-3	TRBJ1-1	CAISEARNTEAFF
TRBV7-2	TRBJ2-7	CASSLVVMRDRRYEQYF
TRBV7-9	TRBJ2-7	CASSLMDFARSSYEQYF
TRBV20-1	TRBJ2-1	CSARDPRQGASQQNEQFF
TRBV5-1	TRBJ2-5	CASSLAGFKETQYF
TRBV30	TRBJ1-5	CAWSVHERQFSNQPQHF
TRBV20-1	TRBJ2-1	CSASSPGQIHYNEQFF
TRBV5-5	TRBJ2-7	CASSSLTGASYEQYF
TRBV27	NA	CASSLHSLAESSYNEQYF
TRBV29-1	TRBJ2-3	CSVSDRGRTDTQYF
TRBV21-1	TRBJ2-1	CASSRAETAYDEQFF
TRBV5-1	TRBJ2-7	CATKLGTGNYEQYF
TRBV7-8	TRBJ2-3	CASSIYASASGSTDTQYF
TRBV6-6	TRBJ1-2	CASTFGLFYGYTF
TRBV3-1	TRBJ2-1	CASSQIAEPFDEQFF
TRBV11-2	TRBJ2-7	CASSLVAASGRSYEQYF
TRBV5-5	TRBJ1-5	CASSLVRGQPQHF
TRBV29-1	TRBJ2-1	CSVDSGSYNEQFF
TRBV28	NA	CASSFPRTYEQYF
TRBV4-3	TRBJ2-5	CASSPQTQETQYF
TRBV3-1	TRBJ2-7	CASSQDLAVRSSYEQYF
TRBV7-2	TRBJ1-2	CASSLEGQGIGYTF
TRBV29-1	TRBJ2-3	CSVDRAGETTDTQYF
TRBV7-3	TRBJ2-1	CASSSVSRSEQFF
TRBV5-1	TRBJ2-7	CASSLGPGSSYEQYF
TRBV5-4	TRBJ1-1	CASSLGSRASNTEAFF
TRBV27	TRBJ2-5	CASSNYGGTGEETQYF
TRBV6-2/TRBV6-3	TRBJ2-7	CASTEGNVWNEQYF
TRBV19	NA	CASSLLTGLGDEQYF
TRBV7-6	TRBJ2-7	CASSLAPGRADEQYF
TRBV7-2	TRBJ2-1	CASSLERGANNEQFF
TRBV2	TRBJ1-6	CASRGDGDNSPLHF